This T cell receptor (beta chain) was sequenced in a study of human T cells and chemical hapten exposure. TCRdb processed the RACE reads anew with MiXCR; each CDR3 protein has one entry. The profile shows some 400,000 distinct CDR3 sequences, about 4.8% of them singletons. Time point: patch test 1, 2 weeks after DPC sensitization. Treatment reported: therapeutic diphenylcyclopropenone sensitization with weekly scalp DPC. The clonotype comes from a woman aged 45 to 65 with alopecia areata. Some clones in this sample may be carry-over from other donors' samples. The sequencing here drew on whole blood, taken in connection with sensitization to the hapten diphenylcyclopropenone (DPC).

CDR3 protein: CSAKSSERLGEQFF. DNA of the CDR3: TGCAGTGCGAAATCTAGCGAACGTTTGGGTGAGCAGTTCTTC. V and J are TRBV20-1 and TRBJ2-1; D possibly corresponds to TRBD2 (6 bases). Trimming removed 6 bases at V and 9 bases at J, with 21 bases between. CDR3 length: 14 residues. CDR1 is DFQATT and CDR2 is SNEGSKA in the germline V gene (reference sequence).